These 5 T cell receptor beta chains were all obtained from the same sample, sequenced in a study of shared clonotypes between healthy human individuals. The assay was immunoSEQ multiplex PCR, and TCRdb's table has in-frame clones only and misses some. The sample consists of some 500,000 clones, around 77% of them appearing once. The sequenced material came from PBMCs. The receptor source for this set is a woman in her thirties or forties in good health. Some clones in this sample may be carry-over from other donors' samples.

The chain recombines TRBV5-6 with TRBJ1-2; D unresolved. V shed 5 bases and J shed 8 bases, with 16 bases lying between them. The germline CDR1 and CDR2 sequences are SGHDT and YYEEEE. This CDR3 contains 13 residues. The CDR3: CASSVSSIGGYTF. In DNA, the CDR3 is TGTGCCAGCAGTGTATCCTCCATCGGGGGCTACACCTTC.

The V call is TRBV15, the J call TRBJ2-7, with 8 bases fitting TRBD2. The J segment lost 3 bases and the V segment lost 1 base, leaving 8 bases of the junction unmatched. The CDR3 spans 16 residues. The germline V gene has CDR1 LNHNV and CDR2 YYDKDF (reference sequence). CDR3 in DNA: TGTGCCACCAGCAGAGCACCAGCGGGAGAGGGCTACGAGCAGTACTTC. Protein product: CATSRAPAGEGYEQYF.

This clone turned up a few times. This CDR3 reads CASSPGLAGVSYEQYF. The CDR3 region has the DNA TGTGCCAGCAGCCCCGGACTAGCGGGAGTATCCTACGAGCAGTACTTC. The chain is built from TRBV7-9 and TRBJ2-7, with 13 bases identical to TRBD2. Germline V gives CDR1 SEHNR, CDR2 FQNEAQ (reference sequence). This CDR3 is built from 16 residues. V lost 5 bases and J lost 1; bases outside the gene matches: 5.

CDR3 region: CASSLVSSGGDEQFF. CDR3 nucleotides: TGTGCCAGCAGCTTAGTGTCTAGCGGGGGCGATGAGCAGTTCTTC. This chain joins TRBV7-2 and TRBJ2-1; 10 nucleotides align to TRBD2. The germline CDR1 and CDR2 sequences are SGHTA and FQGNSA. V gave up 1 base and J gave up 8 bases; unmatched junction bases: 5. CDR3 size: 15 residues.

The CDR3 here is CASSMQLGSHNEQFF. The DNA of the CDR3 is TGTGCCAGTAGTATGCAACTAGGAAGTCACAATGAGCAGTTCTTC. The chain links TRBV19 to TRBJ2-1; TRBD2 is a possible D gene (5 bases). CDR3 length: 15 amino acids. CDR1 is LNHDA, CDR2 SQIVND, per germline (reference sequence). Deletions cut 3 bases from V and 5 bases from J, with 14 bases between. Supplemented by reference TRBV19 and TRBJ2-1, the full variable domain reads DGGITQSPKYLFRKEGQNVTLSCEQNLNHDAMYWYRQDPGQGLRLIYYSQIVNDFQKGDIAEGYSVSREKKESFPLTVTSAQKNPTAFYLCASSMQLGSHNEQFFGPGTRLTVL.